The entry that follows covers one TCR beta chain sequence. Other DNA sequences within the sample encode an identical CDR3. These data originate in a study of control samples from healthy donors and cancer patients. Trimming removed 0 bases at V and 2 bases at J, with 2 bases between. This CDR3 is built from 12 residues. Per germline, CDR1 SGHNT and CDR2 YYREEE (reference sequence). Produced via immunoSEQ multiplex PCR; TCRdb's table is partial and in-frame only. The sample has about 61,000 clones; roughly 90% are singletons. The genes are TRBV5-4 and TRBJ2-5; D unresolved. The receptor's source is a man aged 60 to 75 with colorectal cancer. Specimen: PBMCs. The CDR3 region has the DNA TGTGCCAGCAGCTTGGCTCAAGAGACCCAGTACTTC. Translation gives CASSLAQETQYF.